This entry lists 8 T cell receptor beta chains sequenced from one sample in a study of shared clonotypes between healthy human individuals (TCRdb year 2020). The library came from the immunoSEQ multiplex PCR assay. Entries here come from immuneACCESS through TCRdb and include only in-frame sequences with V and J called. Some clones fail to appear in such tables; in the studies checked, an unresolved V gene covers under half of the shortfall, and the cause of the remainder is unknown. The sample records 450,000 to 500,000 clones, 70% to 80% of which are singletons. Clones ranked in the top ten supply around 12% of the sample. Sequenced input: PBMCs. The source is a woman in her 40s in good health. Some clones in this sample may be carry-over from other donors' samples.

This clone has only one observation. The V call is TRBV13, the J call TRBJ2-3, with TRBD2 matching over 9 bases. Looked up from germline, CDR1 is PRHDT and CDR2 is FYEKMQ (reference sequence). The V gene end was trimmed by 1 base and the J gene end by 4 bases; junction bases not matched to a gene: 3. The CDR3 spans 15 residues. CDR3 DNA: TGTGCCAGCAGCTTAGCTCTAGCGGGGTCAGATACGCAGTATTTT. The encoded protein is CASSLALAGSDTQYF.

This clone has ten or more counts. CDR3 loop: CASSEGTRRTYEQYF. The DNA for the CDR3 is TGTGCCAGCTCAGAAGGGACGAGAAGAACCTACGAGCAGTACTTC. This rearrangement joins TRBV18 to TRBJ2-7, with D tentatively TRBD1 or TRBD2 (5 bases each). The CDR3 runs 15 residues. V was clipped by 5 bases and J by 2 bases, with 16 bases between them. In germline, CDR1 is KGHSH, CDR2 LQKENI.

In DNA form, the CDR3 reads TGTGCCAGCAGCTTAGCTGTCCGGCGGGAGAAATCTAATGAGCAGTTCTTC. This gives the protein CASSLAVRREKSNEQFF. The chain combines TRBV7-8 with TRBJ2-1; 7 bases are shared with TRBD2. CDR1 is SGHVS, CDR2 FQNEAQ, per germline. The CDR3 covers 17 residues. The trim removed 0 bases at V and 7 bases at J, leaving 12 bases unmatched.

V and J are TRBV6-1 and TRBJ1-1, with 8 bases aligning to TRBD1. This CDR3 contains 14 residues. After removal of 10 bases from V and 6 bases from J, the junction contained 13 bases not matched to a gene. Germline CDR1 is MNHNS and CDR2 is SASEGT. For the CDR3, the DNA is TGTGCCATCAGCCAGGACAGGGAGGGTTCTGAAGCTTTCTTT. It encodes CAISQDREGSEAFF.

The chain uses TRBV28 and TRBJ2-7, with D possibly TRBD2 on 5 matching bases. Trimming cost V 3 bases and J 2 bases, with 17 bases left between them. Germline V gives CDR1 MDHEN, CDR2 SYDVKM. This CDR3 is 16 amino acids long. CDR3 residues: CASSLSGLQSAYEQYF. The DNA of the CDR3 is TGTGCCAGCAGTTTGTCAGGACTCCAGTCGGCCTACGAGCAGTACTTC.

This clone was picked up a small number of times. The chain couples TRBV5-1 to TRBJ1-2, with a weak D call TRBD1 (5 bases). V was cut by 4 bases and J by 10 bases, with 20 bases left in between. The germline CDR1 and CDR2 sequences are SGHRS and YFSETQ. The CDR3 is made up of 14 amino acids. CDR3 in amino acids: CASSTPGTAPLYTF. CDR3 sequence (DNA): TGCGCCAGCAGCACTCCCGGGACGGCCCCCCTCTACACCTTC.

This clone was detected only a few times. The rearrangement uses TRBV23-1 and TRBJ1-1, with D tentatively TRBD1 (6 bases). TRBV23-1 is an ORF, and what it does is uncertain. The CDR3 consists of 16 residues. The V and J ends lost 4 bases and 2 bases respectively, with 17 bases between them. The CDR3 loop reads CASSPPGGGLNTEAFF. As DNA, the CDR3 is TGCGCCAGCAGTCCCCCCGGAGGGGGGCTCAACACTGAAGCTTTCTTT.

This clone came up a few times. This rearrangement joins TRBV6-1 to TRBJ2-5, with a possible D match to TRBD1 (6 bases). This CDR3 comprises 14 residues. The V end lost 4 bases, the J end lost 2 bases, and 11 bases lay between the germline ends. Germline-derived CDR1 and CDR2 are MNHNS and SASEGT. The CDR3 region has the DNA TGTGCCAGCAGTGGATCCGGGACACAAGAGACCCAGTACTTC. It codes for CASSGSGTQETQYF.